This T cell receptor beta chain was captured in a study of OX40 agonist ivuxolimab in advanced cancers. The wider study: Patients with prior anti-PD-1, anti-PD-L1 or anti-CTLA-4 therapy were eligible; roughly 40% had some.

Libraries were prepared by immunoSEQ multiplex PCR; TCRdb keeps only in-frame clonotypes and omits some of them. The sample records nearly 110,000 clones, 75% to 95% being singletons. In regard to this clone: Its antigen is not known.

Study-level points and caveats: CD4+ and CD8+ T cells in blood underwent clonal expansion by week 6 at 0.1 to 3.0 mg/kg. CD8+ T cells averaged more expanded clones than CD4+.

This sequence originates from an adult with an advanced solid tumor such as melanoma, head and neck, liver or kidney cancer. Sequences were derived from CD4+ or CD8+ T cells sorted from blood, sampled in a trial of the OX40 agonist ivuxolimab.

The CDR3: CSVGLPGQGSGSGNTIYF. CDR3 coding DNA: TGCAGCGTGGGGTTACCGGGACAGGGATCGGGCTCTGGAAACACCATATATTTT. V and J are TRBV29-1 and TRBJ1-3; TRBD1 matches at 9 bases. Trimming cost V 6 bases and J 0 bases; bases outside gene matches: 15. Germline-derived CDR1 and CDR2 are SQVTM and ANQGSEA. The CDR3 has 18 residues.